The rows below give T cell receptor beta chains drawn from one sample of a study of blood T cell repertoires in COVID-19. Clones were read by immunoSEQ multiplex PCR, and TCRdb kept only the in-frame ones, dropping some. The sample carries roughly 68,000 clones, approximately 80% recorded once. Input material: PBMCs or T cells enriched from blood (not recorded which). These receptors all come from a woman aged 40-49 years with acute COVID-19. CDR3s include the opening cysteine and the closing phenylalanine or tryptophan. D genes are given only for firm matches. The size of a clone is reported for some rows only, either as once, few or many, or as a class for expanded clones.

TRBV11-2,TRBD1,TRBJ1-6,-,CASSLVQGNSPLHF,TGTGCCAGCAGCTTAGTACAGGGGAATTCACCCCTCCACTTT
TRBV2,-,TRBJ1-5,-,CASSEGWLANQPQHF,TGTGCCAGCAGTGAAGGATGGTTGGCCAATCAGCCCCAGCATTTT
TRBV13,-,TRBJ1-4,once,CASSANLGGGEKLFF,TGTGCCAGCAGCGCGAACCTTGGGGGGGGTGAAAAACTGTTTTTT
TRBV11-2,-,TRBJ1-4,-,CASSWGAGTEEKLFF,TGTGCCAGCAGCTGGGGAGCAGGTACGGAGGAAAAACTGTTTTTT
TRBV7-2,-,TRBJ1-2,few,CASSLDNNYGYTF,TGTGCCAGCAGCTTGGACAATAACTATGGCTACACCTTC
TRBV24-1,-,TRBJ1-5,few,CATSDDTFNQPQHF,TGTGCCACCAGTGACGACACCTTCAATCAGCCCCAGCATTTT
TRBV4-2,-,TRBJ2-1,-,CASSQVSGLMEQFF,TGTGCCAGCAGCCAAGTGAGCGGGCTAATGGAGCAGTTCTTC
TRBV11-1,-,TRBJ2-6,-,CATIQTGANVLTF,TGTGCCACCATACAAACGGGGGCCAACGTCCTGACTTTC
TRBV24-1,-,TRBJ1-5,-,CATSDCVRQLSNQPQHF,TGTGCCACCAGTGATTGCGTCAGACAACTCAGCAATCAGCCCCAGCATTTT
TRBV29-1,TRBD2,TRBJ2-5,-,CSAHSGRAGETQYF,TGCAGCGCCCATAGCGGGAGGGCCGGGGAGACCCAGTACTTC
TRBV10-1,-,TRBJ1-1,-,CASRGGGRDEAFF,TGCGCCAGCAGAGGCGGGGGCCGGGATGAAGCTTTCTTT
TRBV2,-,TRBJ1-1,-,CASSVRRKNTEAFF,TGTGCCAGCAGTGTTCGGAGGAAGAACACTGAAGCTTTCTTT
TRBV19,-,TRBJ1-5,-,CASQDTGWGNQPQHF,TGTGCCAGCCAAGACACAGGATGGGGCAATCAGCCCCAGCATTTT
TRBV6-4,TRBD2,TRBJ2-1,-,CASSELAGGNEQFF,TGTGCCAGCAGTGAATTAGCGGGGGGAAATGAGCAGTTCTTC
TRBV24-1,-,TRBJ1-2,-,CATSDLSSGYGYTF,TGTGCCACCAGTGATCTCTCGTCCGGTTATGGCTACACCTTC
TRBV19,TRBD2,TRBJ2-7,-,CASTSGRATEQYF,TGTGCCAGTACTAGCGGGAGGGCCACCGAGCAGTACTTC
TRBV27,TRBD2,TRBJ2-3,-,CASSSGTSGADTQYF,TGTGCCAGCAGTTCCGGGACTAGCGGGGCAGATACGCAGTATTTT
TRBV7-2,TRBD2,TRBJ2-3,-,CASSLRGSLRTDTQYF,TGTGCCAGCAGCTTACGCGGGAGCCTACGCACAGATACGCAGTATTTT
TRBV5-6,TRBD2,TRBJ2-2,once,CASRHALAGVTGELFF,TGTGCCAGCAGGCACGCTCTAGCGGGAGTTACCGGGGAGCTGTTTTTT
TRBV24-1,TRBD1,TRBJ2-7,once,CATSDPTRDSQQYF,TGTGCCACCAGTGACCCTACCCGGGACAGCCAGCAGTACTTC
TRBV7-9,-,TRBJ2-7,-,CASSLDRTYEQYF,TGTGCCAGCAGCTTAGACAGGACCTACGAGCAGTACTTC
TRBV6-5,TRBD2,TRBJ2-2,-,CASSGLAGPTGELFF,TGTGCCAGCAGCGGACTAGCGGGGCCCACCGGGGAGCTGTTTTTT
TRBV24-1,TRBD2,TRBJ2-3,-,CATSDLRGAGVQDTQYF,TGTGCCACCAGTGATTTGAGGGGAGCGGGGGTTCAGGATACGCAGTATTTT
TRBV7-7,-,TRBJ2-5,-,CASSAGGPAQETQYF,TGTGCTAGCAGCGCAGGAGGCCCAGCCCAAGAGACCCAGTACTTC
TRBV7-6,-,TRBJ2-7,-,CASTSSAGGHEQYF,TGTGCCAGCACCTCGTCGGCAGGGGGGCACGAGCAGTACTTC
TRBV19,TRBD2,TRBJ2-1,few,CASSYERFSGNWGEQFF,TGTGCCAGTAGCTACGAGCGGTTTAGCGGGAACTGGGGTGAGCAGTTCTTC
TRBV6-6,TRBD1,TRBJ1-4,-,CASSYFYRGEKLFF,TGTGCCAGCAGTTACTTTTACAGGGGTGAAAAACTGTTTTTT
TRBV12-1,-,TRBJ2-5,many,CASEPTSNETQYF,TGTGCCAGCGAACCGACTAGCAACGAGACCCAGTACTTC
TRBV6-1,TRBD1,TRBJ1-4,-,CASSEAWGTGNEKLFF,TGTGCCAGCAGTGAAGCTTGGGGGACAGGAAATGAAAAACTGTTTTTT
TRBV19,-,TRBJ2-1,-,CASRVDRSSYNEQFF,TGTGCCAGTAGGGTCGACAGAAGCTCCTACAATGAGCAGTTCTTC
TRBV11-2,TRBD1,TRBJ1-1,-,CASSLASRDRTMNTEAFF,TGTGCCAGCAGCTTAGCTTCCCGGGACAGGACCATGAACACTGAAGCTTTCTTT
TRBV6-5,-,TRBJ2-1,-,CASSYSGDLLYEQFF,TGTGCCAGCAGTTACTCCGGGGATCTCCTCTATGAGCAGTTCTTC
TRBV28,TRBD1,TRBJ2-6,-,CASYGTGRSGANVLTF,TGTGCCAGTTACGGGACAGGGAGGTCTGGGGCCAACGTCCTGACTTTC
TRBV15,TRBD1,TRBJ1-4,-,CATSRPLDRGRFSTNEKLFF,TGTGCCACCAGCAGACCCCTAGACAGGGGGCGGTTCAGTACTAATGAAAAACTGTTTTTT
TRBV28,-,TRBJ1-2,-,CASSLAVAGYTF,TGTGCCAGCAGTCTCGCAGTGGCTGGCTACACCTTC
TRBV29-1,TRBD1,TRBJ2-7,once,CSVGADREVRYF,TGCAGCGTTGGAGCGGACAGGGAGGTGCGGTACTTC
TRBV3-1/TRBV3-2,-,TRBJ2-1,-,CASSPSSPNEQFF,TGTGCCAGCAGCCCGAGCTCCCCCAATGAGCAGTTCTTC